This T cell receptor beta chain was observed in a study of early T cells in non-severe SARS-CoV-2 infection. Overall study: Sequenced material consisted of bulk RNA (from unsorted whole blood), and chains were unpaired. General study points: The matching step, a VDJdb search, favored anti-spike CD8 responses and missed private and CD4 specificities.

The CDR3 runs to 16 residues. Unmatched junction bases numbered 10, after V lost 0 bases and J lost 8 bases. The V gene's germline CDR1 is MNHEY and CDR2 SVGAGI. The library protocol tagged individual cDNA molecules with unique molecular identifiers. From the 5' RACE reads, TCRdb called clonotypes with MiXCR, one entry per CDR3 protein. The table includes 35,000 to 50,000 distinct CDR3 sequences, 6.1% detected once. This clonotype was found many times. What it recognizes is unknown. The sample taken for sequencing was whole blood. The chain recombines TRBV6-5 with TRBJ1-2, with 9 bases identical to TRBD1. This clonotype originated in an adult who was a healthcare worker with PCR-confirmed SARS-CoV-2 infection or an uninfected control (not recorded which). DNA of the CDR3: TGTGCCAGCAGTTACTCCCTGGGACAGGGTGTTAAGGGCTACACCTTC. The encoded protein is CASSYSLGQGVKGYTF.